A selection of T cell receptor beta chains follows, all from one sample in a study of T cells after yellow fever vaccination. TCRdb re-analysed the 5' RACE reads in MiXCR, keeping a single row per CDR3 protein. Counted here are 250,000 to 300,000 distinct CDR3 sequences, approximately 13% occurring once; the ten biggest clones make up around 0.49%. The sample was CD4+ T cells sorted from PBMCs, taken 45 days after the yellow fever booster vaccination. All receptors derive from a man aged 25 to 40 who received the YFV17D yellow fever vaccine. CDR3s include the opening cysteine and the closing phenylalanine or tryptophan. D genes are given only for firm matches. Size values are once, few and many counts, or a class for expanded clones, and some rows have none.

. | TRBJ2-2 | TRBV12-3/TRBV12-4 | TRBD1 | CASSLGQGARTGELFF | TGTGCCAGCAGTCTCGGACAGGGGGCAAGGACCGGGGAGCTGTTTTTT
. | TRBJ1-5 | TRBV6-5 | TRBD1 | CASSYSGGTGIENF | TGTGCCAGCAGTTACTCGGGTGGGACAGGAATCGAGAATTTT
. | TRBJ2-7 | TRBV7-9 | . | CASSPTGPEQYF | TGTGCCAGCTCCCCCACGGGCCCCGAGCAGTACTTC
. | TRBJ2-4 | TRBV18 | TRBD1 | CASSPFGTGLAKNIQYF | TGTGCCAGCTCACCATTCGGGACAGGGCTAGCCAAAAACATTCAGTACTTC
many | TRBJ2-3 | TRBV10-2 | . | CASSPGLRDTQYF | TGCGCCAGCAGTCCTGGACTAAGGGATACGCAGTATTTT
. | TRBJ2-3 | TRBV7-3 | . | CASSLDSKYSTDTQYF | TGTGCCAGCAGCTTAGACAGCAAGTATAGCACAGATACGCAGTATTTT
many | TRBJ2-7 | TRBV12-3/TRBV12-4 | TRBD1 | CASSFPGQGSYEQYF | TGTGCCAGCAGTTTTCCGGGACAGGGCTCCTACGAGCAGTACTTC
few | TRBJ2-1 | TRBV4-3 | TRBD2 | CASSQWGTSGSSYNEQFF | TGCGCCAGCAGCCAATGGGGGACTAGCGGGAGCTCCTACAATGAGCAGTTCTTC
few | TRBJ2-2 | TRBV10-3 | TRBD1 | CAISRDRATGELFF | TGTGCCATCAGCCGGGACAGGGCCACCGGGGAGCTGTTTTTT
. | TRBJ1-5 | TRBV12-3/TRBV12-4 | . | CASSLGRPGAQHF | TGTGCCAGCAGTCTTGGACGTCCGGGAGCCCAGCATTTT
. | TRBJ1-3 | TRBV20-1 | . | CSASTRASKGDHTIYF | TGCAGTGCTAGTACCCGGGCTTCTAAGGGGGATCACACCATATATTTT
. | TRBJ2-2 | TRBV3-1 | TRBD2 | CASSQRTSGRTGELFF | TGTGCCAGCAGCCAAAGGACTAGCGGGCGCACCGGGGAGCTGTTTTTT
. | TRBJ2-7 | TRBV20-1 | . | CSASHSGSYEQYF | TGCAGTGCTAGCCACAGCGGGTCCTACGAGCAGTACTTC
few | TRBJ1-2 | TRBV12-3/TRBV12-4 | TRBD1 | CASRRTGGGYGYTF | TGTGCCAGCAGGAGGACAGGGGGGGGCTATGGCTACACCTTC
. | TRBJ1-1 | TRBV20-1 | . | CSASSLIFGNRNTEAFF | TGCAGTGCTAGCTCCCTTATCTTCGGGAATCGGAACACTGAAGCTTTCTTT
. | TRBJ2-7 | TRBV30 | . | CAWDAGSYEQYF | TGTGCCTGGGACGCCGGGTCCTACGAGCAGTACTTC
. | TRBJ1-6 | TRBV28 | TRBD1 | CASRSQGVPYNSPLHF | TGTGCCAGCAGATCCCAGGGGGTCCCCTATAATTCACCCCTCCACTTT
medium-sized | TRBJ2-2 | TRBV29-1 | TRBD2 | CSVPGLASTGELFF | TGCAGCGTTCCGGGACTAGCGAGCACCGGGGAGCTGTTTTTT
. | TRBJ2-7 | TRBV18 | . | CASSLGTEQYF | TGTGCCAGCTCACTGGGAACCGAGCAGTACTTC
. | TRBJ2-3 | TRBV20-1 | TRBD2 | CSAAGLADPSTDTQYF | TGCAGTGCTGCAGGTCTAGCGGACCCTAGCACAGATACGCAGTATTTT
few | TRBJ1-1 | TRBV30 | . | CAWSEITHWNTEAFF | TGTGCCTGGAGTGAAATAACACATTGGAACACTGAAGCTTTCTTT
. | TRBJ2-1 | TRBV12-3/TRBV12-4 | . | CASSADAYNEQFF | TGTGCCAGCAGCGCAGACGCCTACAATGAGCAGTTCTTC
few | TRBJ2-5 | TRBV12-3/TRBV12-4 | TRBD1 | CASSLVTGGAPETQYF | TGTGCCAGCAGTTTGGTCACAGGGGGCGCCCCAGAGACCCAGTACTTC
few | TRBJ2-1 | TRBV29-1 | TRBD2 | CSVALAGPYNEQFF | TGCAGCGTTGCTTTAGCGGGTCCTTACAATGAGCAGTTCTTC
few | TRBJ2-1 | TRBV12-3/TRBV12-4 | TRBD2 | CASSPSGTTYNEQFF | TGTGCCAGCAGTCCTAGCGGAACAACCTACAATGAGCAGTTCTTC
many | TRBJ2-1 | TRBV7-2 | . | CASSRQANEQFF | TGTGCCAGCAGCCGACAGGCCAATGAGCAGTTCTTC
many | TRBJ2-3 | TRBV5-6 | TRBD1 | CASSRQGPDTQYF | TGTGCCAGCAGCCGACAGGGGCCAGATACGCAGTATTTT
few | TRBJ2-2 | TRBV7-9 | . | CASTSISSNTGELFF | TGTGCCAGCACCTCGATATCTTCGAACACCGGGGAGCTGTTTTTT
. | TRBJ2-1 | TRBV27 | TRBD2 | CASSFGLVVPKGQFF | TGTGCCAGCAGTTTCGGACTAGTGGTTCCTAAGGGGCAGTTCTTC
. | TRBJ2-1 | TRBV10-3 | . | CAITGSFGGSSYNEQFF | TGTGCCATCACAGGGTCTTTCGGGGGAAGCTCCTACAATGAGCAGTTCTTC
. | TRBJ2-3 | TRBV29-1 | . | CSVDGPTDTQYF | TGCAGCGTAGACGGTCCCACAGATACGCAGTATTTT
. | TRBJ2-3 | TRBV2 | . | CAMGPSSTDTQYF | TGTGCCATGGGGCCCAGCAGCACAGATACGCAGTATTTT
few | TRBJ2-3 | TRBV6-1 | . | CAAKRPSTDTQYF | TGTGCCGCCAAGAGACCCAGCACAGATACGCAGTATTTT
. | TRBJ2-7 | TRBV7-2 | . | CASSLRQGQGSYEQYF | TGTGCCAGCAGCTTACGGCAGGGACAAGGCTCCTACGAGCAGTACTTC
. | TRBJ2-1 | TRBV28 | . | CASSLKNEQFF | TGTGCCAGCAGTTTGAAGAATGAGCAGTTCTTC
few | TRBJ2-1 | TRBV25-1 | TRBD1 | CASSGDRGYNEQFF | TGTGCCAGCAGTGGGGACAGGGGGTACAATGAGCAGTTCTTC
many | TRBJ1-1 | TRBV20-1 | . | CSARADTYTEAFF | TGCAGTGCTAGAGCCGACACATACACTGAAGCTTTCTTT
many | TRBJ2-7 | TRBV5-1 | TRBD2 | CASSQRGPMNEQYF | TGCGCCAGCAGCCAGCGGGGTCCAATGAACGAGCAGTACTTC
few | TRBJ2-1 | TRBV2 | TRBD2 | CASRSLAGGSGEQFF | TGTGCCAGCAGATCTCTAGCGGGAGGATCGGGTGAGCAGTTCTTC
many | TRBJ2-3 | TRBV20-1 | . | CSAKGGSTDTQYF | TGCAGTGCTAAGGGCGGGAGCACAGATACGCAGTATTTT
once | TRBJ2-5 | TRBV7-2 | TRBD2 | CASSLVAGGPGTQYF | TGTGCCAGCAGCTTGGTAGCGGGAGGGCCGGGGACCCAGTACTTC
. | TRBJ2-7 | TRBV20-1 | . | CSANRLVGAREQYF | TGCAGTGCTAATAGACTAGTTGGAGCCCGCGAGCAGTACTTC
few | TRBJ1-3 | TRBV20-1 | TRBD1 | CSAQTGDRRNTIYF | TGCAGTGCCCAGACAGGGGATCGGAGAAACACCATATATTTT
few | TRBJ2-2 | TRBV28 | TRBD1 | CASTVGDRVTGELFF | TGTGCCAGCACCGTAGGGGACAGGGTAACCGGGGAGCTGTTTTTT
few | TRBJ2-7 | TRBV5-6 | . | CASSPGPPNEQYF | TGTGCCAGCAGCCCCGGACCACCTAACGAGCAGTACTTC
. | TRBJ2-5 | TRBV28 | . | CASSFERAGQETQYF | TGTGCCAGCAGTTTTGAGAGGGCCGGCCAAGAGACCCAGTACTTC
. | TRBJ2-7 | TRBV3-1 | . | CASSRQGGSSYEQYF | TGTGCCAGCAGCCGTCAGGGGGGTAGCTCCTACGAGCAGTACTTC
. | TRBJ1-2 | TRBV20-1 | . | CSARDGGYGYTF | TGCAGTGCTAGAGATGGGGGGTATGGCTACACCTTC
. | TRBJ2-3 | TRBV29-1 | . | CSVEFYTDTQYF | TGCAGCGTTGAATTCTACACAGATACGCAGTATTTT
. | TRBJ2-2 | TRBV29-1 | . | CSAGWQANTGELFF | TGCAGCGCAGGGTGGCAAGCGAACACCGGGGAGCTGTTTTTT
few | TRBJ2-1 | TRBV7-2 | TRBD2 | CASSRSGTSYNEQFF | TGTGCCAGCAGCCGCAGCGGGACTTCCTACAATGAGCAGTTCTTC
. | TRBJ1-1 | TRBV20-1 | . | CSARDFQRAPVESTEAFF | TGCAGTGCTAGAGATTTCCAGAGGGCCCCAGTTGAAAGCACTGAAGCTTTCTTT
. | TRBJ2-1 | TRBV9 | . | CASSDGQSFYNEQFF | TGTGCCAGCAGTGACGGACAGAGCTTTTACAATGAGCAGTTCTTC
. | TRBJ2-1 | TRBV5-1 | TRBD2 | CASRVAGESYNEQFF | TGCGCCAGCAGGGTAGCGGGGGAATCCTACAATGAGCAGTTCTTC
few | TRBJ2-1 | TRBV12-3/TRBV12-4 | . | CASSLQDDEQFF | TGTGCCAGCAGTTTACAAGACGATGAGCAGTTCTTC
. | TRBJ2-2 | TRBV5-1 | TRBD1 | CASRSTGQGATGELFF | TGCGCCAGCCGGAGTACTGGACAGGGTGCTACCGGGGAGCTGTTTTTT
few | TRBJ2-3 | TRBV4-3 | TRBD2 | CASSQSPLAGATDTQYF | TGCGCCAGCAGCCAGAGCCCACTAGCGGGAGCCACAGATACGCAGTATTTT